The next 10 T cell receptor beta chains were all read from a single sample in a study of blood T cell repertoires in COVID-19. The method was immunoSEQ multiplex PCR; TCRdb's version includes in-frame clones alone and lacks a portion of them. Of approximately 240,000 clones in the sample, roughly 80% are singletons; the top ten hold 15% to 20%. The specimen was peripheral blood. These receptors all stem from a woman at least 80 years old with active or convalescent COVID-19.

The CDR3 loop reads CSVEQGAGEQYF. CDR3 in DNA: TGCAGCGTGGAACAGGGGGCTGGGGAGCAGTACTTC. The genes are TRBV29-1 and TRBJ2-7; 9 nucleotides line up with TRBD1. The CDR3 extends over 12 amino acids. Germline-derived CDR1 and CDR2 are SQVTM and ANQGSEA. V shed 6 bases and J 7 bases; nucleotides not matched to a gene: 7.

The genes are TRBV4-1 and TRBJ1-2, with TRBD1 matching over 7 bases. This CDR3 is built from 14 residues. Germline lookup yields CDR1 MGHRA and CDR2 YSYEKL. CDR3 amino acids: CAEQEGANNYGYTF. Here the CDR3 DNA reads TGCGCAGAGCAAGAGGGGGCCAATAACTATGGCTACACCTTC.

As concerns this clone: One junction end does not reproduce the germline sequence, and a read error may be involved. The CDR3 DNA reads TGCGCCAGCAGCGAATACAGGTACCAAGAGACCCGGTACTTC. It codes for CASSEYRYQETRYF. The chain recombines TRBV4-3 with TRBJ2-5, with D possibly being TRBD1 (5 bases). Germline V gene data show CDR1 as LGHNA and CDR2 as YSLEER. CDR3 length equals 14 residues.

This chain's CDR3 is CASSPVNPNSPLHF. CDR3 sequence (DNA): TGTGCCAGCTCACCAGTTAATCCGAATTCACCCCTCCACTTT. This chain uses TRBV18 with TRBJ1-6; D is ambiguous. Germline V CDR1 and CDR2: KGHSH, LQKENI. V was cut by 2 bases and J by 7 bases, with 9 bases left in between. The CDR3 runs 14 residues.

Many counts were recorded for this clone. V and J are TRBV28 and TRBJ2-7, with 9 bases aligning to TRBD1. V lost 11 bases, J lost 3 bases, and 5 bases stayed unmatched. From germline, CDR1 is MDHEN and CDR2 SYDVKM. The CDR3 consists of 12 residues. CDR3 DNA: TGTGCCTCGGGGACAGGGAACTACGAGCAGTACTTC. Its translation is CASGTGNYEQYF.

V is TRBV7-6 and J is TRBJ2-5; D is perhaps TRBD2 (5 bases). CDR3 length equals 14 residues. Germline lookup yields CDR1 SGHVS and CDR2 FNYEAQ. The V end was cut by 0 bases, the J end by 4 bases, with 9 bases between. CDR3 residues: CASSLAASTETQYF. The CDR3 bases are TGTGCCAGCAGCTTAGCTGCTAGCACAGAGACCCAGTACTTC.

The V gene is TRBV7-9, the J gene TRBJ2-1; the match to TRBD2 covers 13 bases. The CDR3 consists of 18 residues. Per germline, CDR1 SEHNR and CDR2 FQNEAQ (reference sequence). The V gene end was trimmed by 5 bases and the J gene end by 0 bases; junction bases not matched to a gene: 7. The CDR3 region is CASSLTSGGRSSYNEQFF. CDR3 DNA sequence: TGTGCCAGCAGCCTGACTAGCGGGGGGCGAAGCTCCTACAATGAGCAGTTCTTC.

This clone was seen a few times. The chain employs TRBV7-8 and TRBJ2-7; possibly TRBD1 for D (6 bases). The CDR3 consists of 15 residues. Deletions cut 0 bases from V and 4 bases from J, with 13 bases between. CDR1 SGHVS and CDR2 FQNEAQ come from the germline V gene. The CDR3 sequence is CASSLASTGKYEQYF. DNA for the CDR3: TGTGCCAGCAGCTTAGCTAGCACAGGGAAATACGAGCAGTACTTC. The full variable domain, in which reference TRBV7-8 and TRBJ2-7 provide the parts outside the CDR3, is GAGVSQSPRYKVAKRGQDVALRCDPISGHVSLFWYQQALGQGPEFLTYFQNEAQLDKSGLPSDRFFAERPEGSVSTLKIQRTQQEDSAVYLCASSLASTGKYEQYFGPGTRLTVT.

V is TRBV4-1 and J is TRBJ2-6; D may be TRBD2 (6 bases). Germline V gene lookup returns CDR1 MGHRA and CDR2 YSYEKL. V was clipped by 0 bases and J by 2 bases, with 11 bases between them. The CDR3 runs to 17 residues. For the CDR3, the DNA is TGCGCCAGCAGCCAAGATGGTTCGGGGGCTGGGGCCAACGTCCTGACTTTC. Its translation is CASSQDGSGAGANVLTF.

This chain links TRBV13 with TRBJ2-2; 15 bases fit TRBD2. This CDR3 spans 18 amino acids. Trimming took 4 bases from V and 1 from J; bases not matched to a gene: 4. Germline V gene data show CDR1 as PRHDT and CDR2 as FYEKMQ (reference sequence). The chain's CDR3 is CASSSGTSGGLNTGELFF. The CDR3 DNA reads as TGTGCCAGCAGCTCGGGGACTAGCGGGGGGCTGAACACCGGGGAGCTGTTTTTT.